This T cell receptor beta chain was profiled in a study of blood T cell repertoires in COVID-19. Study at large: From T cells, B-cell-depleted T cells, or PBMCs came the material, which was cDNA or gDNA.

Here immunoSEQ multiplex PCR was the method, and the copy in TCRdb shows in-frame clones only, minus some. The data contain 150,000 to 200,000 clones, about nine tenths of them singletons. The CDR3 is made up of 14 amino acids. CDR1 and CDR2 from the germline V gene are MNHEY and SMNVEV (reference sequence). V lost 5 bases, J lost 4 bases, and 5 bases stayed unmatched. The TCR sequence derives from a man aged 18 to 35 who had recovered from COVID-19. The specimen sequenced was peripheral blood. The chain links TRBV27 to TRBJ2-1; 7 bases map to TRBD1. CDR3 in DNA: TGTGCCAGCAGTCCCCAGGGGGTTTACAATGAGCAGTTCTTC. Its protein is CASSPQGVYNEQFF.